This TCR beta chain was retrieved from a study of regulatory T cells in long-lasting Graves disease. Across the whole study: The definition of persistent Graves' disease was over 5 years of antithyroid drugs with positive TSH receptor antibodies. General study points: Relative to newly diagnosed Graves' patients, persistent ones had lower TCR diversity.

Relying on iRepertoire HTBI primers and Arm-PCR of CDR3 regions, the team built TCR beta libraries. TCRdb re-called the multiplex PCR reads through MiXCR, storing one row per CDR3 protein. The sample carries about 660,000 distinct CDR3 sequences, 25% to 35% recorded once. There are a few counts of this clonotype. The target antigen is unknown. CDR3 length: 13 amino acids. Germline V CDR1 and CDR2: MNHNS, SASEGT. V dropped 3 bases and J dropped 3 bases, with 9 bases sitting between them. The time point here: persistent/refractory GD, antithyroid drugs over 5 years with positive TRAb. From PBMCs, RNA was extracted and then used to make the TCR library. Patients with Graves' disease were diagnosed by American Thyroid Association guidelines.

The chain joins TRBV6-1 to TRBJ2-7; D gene unclear. This clonotype originated in a female donor with Graves disease. Sequencing was performed on peripheral blood mononuclear cells (PBMCs), taken when the disease was refractory, from a patient treated with antithyroid drugs. CDR3 in DNA: TGTGCCAGCAGTGAGGGCAGGAACTACGAGCAGTACTTC. This codes for CASSEGRNYEQYF.